This T cell receptor beta chain is drawn from a study of blood T cell repertoires in COVID-19. About the research overall: From T cells, B-cell-depleted T cells, or PBMCs came the material, which was cDNA or gDNA.

Clones were read by immunoSEQ multiplex PCR, and TCRdb kept only the in-frame ones, dropping some. The repertoire has about 220,000 clones, 80% to 85% of them found once; the top ten carry more than 4.5%. Trimming cost V 4 bases and J 1 base; bases outside gene matches: 3. CDR3 length: 15 amino acids. Germline CDR1 SGHDT, CDR2 YYEEEE. The source of this sequence is an older woman who had recovered from COVID-19. The V and J genes are TRBV5-6 and TRBJ2-2; 8 nucleotides agree with TRBD1. Source material: peripheral blood. For the CDR3, the DNA is TGTGCCAGCAGCCCGGGACAGGTGAACACCGGGGAGCTGTTTTTT. Amino acids: CASSPGQVNTGELFF. Variable domain in full (rest from reference TRBV5-6 and TRBJ2-2): DAGVTQSPTHLIKTRGQQVTLRCSPKSGHDTVSWYQQALGQGPQFIFQYYEEEERQRGNFPDRFSGHQFPNYSSELNVNALLLGDSALYLCASSPGQVNTGELFFGEGSRLTVL.